This T cell receptor beta chain was recorded in a study of primary melanoma T cells and metastatic recurrence (dated by TCRdb to 2018 to 2021). Notes on the research overall: The cohort was made up of approximately 200 primary melanomas of stage T2 to T4, with thickness greater than 1 mm. The study tested whether T-cell fraction and T-cell repertoire clonality in primary melanoma tumors predicted patient outcome. Progression-free survival was the clinical outcome compared against the T-cell fraction measured by TCR beta sequencing. Histopathological grading of tumor-infiltrating lymphocytes served as the comparison point for the T-cell fraction derived from sequencing.

Library prep was done by the immunoSEQ multiplex PCR assay. Primary melanoma tumor tissue underwent high-throughput sequencing of the T-cell receptor beta chain. On the authors' methods: TCRB CDR3 sharing between samples and the distribution of insertions and deletions were included in the repertoire analyses. A gradient-boosted model ranked the predictive value of the T-cell fraction against histopathological variables. TCRdb limited this immuneACCESS table to in-frame rearrangements with V and J called. A share of clones is missing; checked studies link under half to unresolved V genes, and the rest is unexplained. V and J calls and clone size follow that table, whereas D and trimming were derived from the DNA. Recorded for this sample are 700 or so clones; 87% of them occurred a single time. The ten largest clones add up to 6.5% to 9% of the sample. Comment on this clone: Its binding antigen is unknown. Per-base qualities were not stored, and no clone one base away is much larger.

What the study reported, not specific to this receptor: The authors presented an effective T-cell-mediated antitumor response in primary melanoma only as a suggestion and not as a demonstrated mechanism. Regardless of nodal disease, mitotic rate or ulceration status, a T-cell fraction above 20% appeared to be protective. Reportedly, adding T-cell fraction to tumor thickness improved progression-free survival prediction more than adding any other histopathological variable did. The tumor T-cell fraction reportedly predicted progression-free survival independently of thickness, ulceration, mitotic rate and age.

From a lookup of the germline V gene, CDR1 and CDR2 are WSHSY and SAAADI. The CDR3 spans 15 residues, from the cysteine through the phenylalanine. The read is trimmed to its CDR3 DNA, 45 bases read in frame from base 1. V is cut by 1 base and J by 0 bases, and the space between the germline ends is 9 bases. Each patient's primary melanoma had been surgically resected and was viewed as potentially curable, though still at risk of metastatic recurrence. The TCR originated in a human donor with melanoma. In this chain, TRBV10-2 is recombined with TRBJ1-1; confidence is insufficient to name the D gene. The sequenced sample was melanoma tumor tissue. The CDR3 region reads CASSEWSTMNTEAFF. Here is the DNA: TGCGCCAGCAGTGAGTGGAGCACCATGAACACTGAAGCTTTCTTT.